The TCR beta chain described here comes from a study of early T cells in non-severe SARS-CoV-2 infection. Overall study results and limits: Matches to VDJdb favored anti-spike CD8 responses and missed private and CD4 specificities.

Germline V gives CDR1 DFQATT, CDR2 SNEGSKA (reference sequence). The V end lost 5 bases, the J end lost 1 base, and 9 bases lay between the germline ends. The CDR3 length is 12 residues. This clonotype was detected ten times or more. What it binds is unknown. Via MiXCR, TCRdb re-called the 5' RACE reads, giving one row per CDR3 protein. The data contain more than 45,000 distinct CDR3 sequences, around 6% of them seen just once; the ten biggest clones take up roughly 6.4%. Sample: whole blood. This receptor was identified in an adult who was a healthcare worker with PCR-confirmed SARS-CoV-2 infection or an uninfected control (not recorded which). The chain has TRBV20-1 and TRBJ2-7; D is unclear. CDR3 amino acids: CSAVDLSYEQYF. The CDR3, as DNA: TGCAGTGCTGTGGATCTTTCCTACGAGCAGTACTTC.